The 29 T cell receptor beta chains below come from one sample, sequenced in a study of identical twins. TCRdb called the 5' RACE reads again in MiXCR, with one record for every CDR3 protein. The data contain roughly 570,000 distinct CDR3 sequences, roughly 9.9% of them singletons. These records were also assigned to another study, of yellow fever vaccine responses in identical twins.

The sample comprised PBMCs. Receptors were obtained from a woman younger than 35 in good health.

This clonotype showed up just a few times. The chain couples TRBV11-1 to TRBJ2-6; 8 nucleotides agree with TRBD1. The CDR3 runs to 18 residues. Unmatched junction bases numbered 7, after V lost 3 bases and J lost 0 bases. Per the germline V gene, CDR1 is SGHAT and CDR2 is FQDESV (reference sequence). As DNA, the CDR3 is TGTGCCAGCAGCTTTAACAGGGGGATAACCTCTGGGGCCAACGTCCTGACTTTC. Protein product: CASSFNRGITSGANVLTF.

V is TRBV5-1 and J is TRBJ2-7, with 10 bases matching TRBD2. V shed 3 bases, J shed 4 bases, and the junction held 10 bases outside the gene matches. Germline CDR1 SGHRS, CDR2 YFSETQ. This CDR3 has 16 amino acids. CDR3 in amino acids: CASSWAGTSDTYEQYF. The DNA for the CDR3 is TGCGCCAGCAGCTGGGCCGGGACTAGCGACACATACGAGCAGTACTTC.

A few counts support this clonotype. V gene TRBV12-3 or TRBV12-4 combines with J gene TRBJ2-3, with TRBD2 identical over 13 bases. This CDR3 comprises 15 residues. The V segment lost 6 bases and the J segment 3 bases; nucleotides outside the gene matches: 3. The CDR3 nucleotides are TGTGCCAGCAGACTAGCGGGGGGGCGTACAGATACGCAGTATTTT. Its translation is CASRLAGGRTDTQYF.

In its sample, this clonotype was seen a few times. DNA for the CDR3: TGTGCCAGCAGCGATGTCCGGGGCACAGATACGCAGTATTTT. Its translation is CASSDVRGTDTQYF. The chain combines TRBV7-2 with TRBJ2-3; D is ambiguous. The CDR3 runs 14 residues. CDR1 and CDR2 from the germline V gene are SGHTA and FQGNSA. Deletions cut 5 bases from V and 1 base from J, with 10 bases between.

The sample holds many counts of this clonotype. This chain uses TRBV7-9 with TRBJ2-2; weak D call: TRBD1 (6 bases). The CDR3 has 16 residues. Looked up from germline, CDR1 is SEHNR and CDR2 is FQNEAQ (reference sequence). The V end was cut by 5 bases, the J end by 6 bases, with 19 bases between. Here the CDR3 DNA reads TGTGCCAGCAGCCCAGGACCGACAGGTCTACCCGGGGAGCTGTTTTTT. Its protein product is CASSPGPTGLPGELFF.

This clonotype was seen many times. This chain uses TRBV20-1 with TRBJ2-3; the D gene could be TRBD1 or TRBD2 (5 bases each). CDR1 DFQATT and CDR2 SNEGSKA come from the germline V gene (reference sequence). The CDR3 is 13 amino acids. The CDR3 DNA reads TGCGGATACTGGGACGGCGTTGGCGATACGCAGTATTTT. Protein: CGYWDGVGDTQYF.

A few counts support this clonotype. The genes are TRBV4-1 and TRBJ2-3; 9 bases are shared with TRBD1. The germline CDR1 and CDR2 sequences are MGHRA and YSYEKL. This CDR3 is built from 14 residues. The V segment lost 4 bases and the J segment 5 bases; nucleotides outside the gene matches: 4. The CDR3: CASSPRTGVDTQYF. CDR3 nucleotides: TGCGCCAGCAGCCCCCGGACAGGGGTAGATACGCAGTATTTT.

This clonotype was counted between two and nine times. This sequence joins TRBV24-1 and TRBJ1-2; D gene ambiguous. CDR1 is KGHDR, CDR2 SFDVKD, per germline. V was trimmed by 3 bases and J by 4 bases, leaving 2 bases between them. CDR3 length: 11 residues. CDR3 nucleotide sequence: TGTGCCACCAGTGATGCCTATGGCTACACCTTC. Protein product: CATSDAYGYTF.

This clonotype showed up many times. V gene TRBV28 combines with J gene TRBJ2-7; 7 nucleotides agree with TRBD2. The CDR3 has 14 residues. Germline CDR1 is MDHEN and CDR2 is SYDVKM. V was clipped by 4 bases and J by 3 bases; unmatched bases: 6. The CDR3 sequence is CASSSRDYLYEQYF. The CDR3 DNA is TGTGCCAGCAGTTCCCGGGACTACCTCTACGAGCAGTACTTC.

This clonotype was seen more than once but under ten times. This chain connects TRBV5-6 to TRBJ2-7, with D perhaps matching TRBD1 (5 bases). The germline gives CDR1 SGHDT, CDR2 YYEEEE. The CDR3 consists of 15 residues. V was cut by 4 bases and J by 3 bases, with 17 bases left in between. CDR3 sequence: CASSARQRLVYEQYF. CDR3 DNA: TGTGCCAGCAGCGCTAGACAGAGATTAGTCTACGAGCAGTACTTC.

The gene calls are TRBV20-1 and TRBJ2-5; D is uncertain. Germline CDR1 and CDR2: DFQATT and SNEGSKA (reference sequence). V was shortened by 4 bases and J by 2 bases, with 11 bases between the two germline ends. This CDR3 region has 13 residues. CDR3 sequence reads: CSANGYPQETQYF. CDR3 coding DNA: TGCAGTGCTAATGGCTACCCACAAGAGACCCAGTACTTC.

This clonotype appeared many times. V is TRBV5-1 and J is TRBJ2-2; 9 positions agree with TRBD1. The CDR3 is 15 amino acids. CDR1 and CDR2 from the germline V gene are SGHRS and YFSETQ. V dropped 4 bases and J dropped 7; count of bases not matched to a gene: 8. The CDR3 bases are TGCGCCAGCAGCAAGAGGACAGGGGAAGTCGGGGAGCTGTTTTTT. Its translation is CASSKRTGEVGELFF.

V is TRBV6-1 and J is TRBJ1-5, with 7 nucleotides matching TRBD1. The CDR3 consists of 15 residues. Per germline, CDR1 MNHNS and CDR2 SASEGT. V was clipped by 6 bases and J by 0 bases; unmatched bases: 5. CDR3: CASRRGTASNQPQHF. DNA for the CDR3: TGTGCCAGCAGACGCGGGACAGCTAGCAATCAGCCCCAGCATTTT.

This clonotype was observed a few times. This chain uses TRBV10-2 with TRBJ2-4; 10 bases fit TRBD2. The CDR3 consists of 18 residues. The ends lost 6 bases at V and 3 bases at J; junction bases unmatched: 14. Looked up from germline, CDR1 is WSHSY and CDR2 is SAAADI. The CDR3 loop is CASRRVPGLASDKNIQYF. Here the CDR3 DNA reads TGCGCCAGCAGAAGAGTACCGGGACTAGCGTCGGACAAAAACATTCAGTACTTC.

This clonotype was detected a few times. The rearrangement links TRBV20-1 to TRBJ1-6; a weak D match, TRBD1 (6 bases). Germline CDR1 is DFQATT and CDR2 is SNEGSKA (reference sequence). V was shortened by 6 bases and J by 8 bases, with 14 bases between the two germline ends. The CDR3 covers 13 residues. CDR3 DNA: TGCAGTGCCGAGGGGGACATGCATTCACCCCTCCACTTT. Translated: CSAEGDMHSPLHF.

This clonotype was counted many times. The chain has TRBV5-1 and TRBJ2-1, with a weak D call TRBD1 (6 bases). Trimming left V 7 bases short and J 0 bases short, with 20 bases between. This CDR3 has 17 amino acids. Per the germline V gene, CDR1 is SGHRS and CDR2 is YFSETQ. The CDR3 spells CASEDSPVWGSYNEQFF. In nucleotides, the CDR3 is TGCGCCAGCGAGGACAGCCCGGTTTGGGGCTCCTACAATGAGCAGTTCTTC.

Many counts were recorded for this clonotype. The V gene is TRBV5-1, the J gene TRBJ2-1; D is uncertain. The CDR3 extends over 14 amino acids. The germline V and J ends were trimmed by 1 base and 3 bases, with 8 bases remaining between them. Germline loops: CDR1 SGHRS, CDR2 YFSETQ. The DNA of the CDR3 is TGCGCCAGCAGCTTGACTGGGCTCTACAATGAGCAGTTCTTC. Amino acid sequence: CASSLTGLYNEQFF.

This clonotype was detected ten times or more. The rearrangement uses TRBV12-3 or TRBV12-4 and TRBJ2-2; D is undetermined. The V and J ends lost 2 bases and 6 bases respectively, with 10 bases between them. The CDR3 consists of 14 residues. CDR3 bases: TGTGCCAGCAGTTTACCCAAAAGGGCCGGGGAGCTGTTTTTT. It yields the protein CASSLPKRAGELFF.

This clonotype was observed many times. This chain uses TRBV6-5 with TRBJ1-1; D gene unclear. V shed 2 bases and J shed 4 bases, with 11 bases lying between them. CDR1 and CDR2 from the germline V gene are MNHEY and SVGAGI. This CDR3 is 14 amino acids long. DNA of the CDR3: TGTGCCAGCAGTTACAACCGGGAATTCACTGAAGCTTTCTTT. Its translation: CASSYNREFTEAFF.

As to this clonotype: At one boundary the junction diverges from the germline segment, which might be a read error. The chain uses TRBV7-9 and TRBJ1-3; 8 nucleotides align to TRBD1. The CDR3 is 16 amino acids. Germline V gives CDR1 SEHNR, CDR2 FQNEAQ (reference sequence). As DNA, the CDR3 is TGTGCCAGCAGCTTAGGACAGGGGATCTCTGGAACCACCATATATTTT. Its protein product is CASSLGQGISGTTIYF.

The genes are TRBV19 and TRBJ2-3; D not resolved. Germline V gives CDR1 LNHDA, CDR2 SQIVND (reference sequence). Trimming took 0 bases from V and 14 from J, leaving 15 bases between them. The CDR3 sequence is 13 residues long. The DNA of the CDR3 is TGTGCCAGTAGTATAGATGTCGGCAGGATCCCGTATTTT. As protein: CASSIDVGRIPYF.

This clonotype has at least ten counts. This chain connects TRBV25-1 to TRBJ2-3; tentatively, D is TRBD2 (6 bases). CDR1 MGHDK and CDR2 SYGVNS come from the germline V gene. Trimming pared 4 bases from V and 6 bases from J, leaving 23 bases between. This CDR3 contains 17 residues. CDR3 residues: CASSGSGSHGRRDTQYF. CDR3 bases: TGTGCCAGCAGTGGGTCCGGGAGCCATGGTCGTCGGGATACGCAGTATTTT.

This clonotype has more than one count but fewer than ten. The chain has TRBV20-1 and TRBJ2-1; the match to TRBD2 covers 7 bases. The CDR3 is 16 amino acids. The trim removed 1 base at V and 6 bases at J, leaving 12 bases unmatched. The germline V gene encodes CDR1 DFQATT and CDR2 SNEGSKA (reference sequence). The CDR3 loop is CSARALTSVSFNEQFF. The CDR3 region has the DNA TGCAGTGCTAGAGCGCTCACTAGCGTTTCGTTCAATGAGCAGTTCTTC.

This clonotype was seen many times. V is TRBV4-1 and J is TRBJ2-7; TRBD1 is a possible D gene (6 bases). Trimming stripped 3 bases from V and 5 bases from J, with 8 bases between. From germline, CDR1 is MGHRA and CDR2 YSYEKL. This CDR3 comprises 12 residues. In nucleotides, the CDR3 is TGCGCCAGCAGCCAGGGGGCCAACGAGCAGTACTTC. It specifies CASSQGANEQYF.

This clonotype was seen ten or more times. The V and J genes are TRBV6-5 and TRBJ1-6; maybe TRBD1 (5 bases). This CDR3 is 14 amino acids long. V lost 2 bases and J 6 bases, leaving 8 bases between the germline ends. CDR1 is MNHEY and CDR2 is SVGAGI in the germline V gene. The CDR3 is CASSYRGSNSPLHF. The CDR3, as DNA: TGTGCCAGCAGTTACAGGGGAAGTAATTCACCCCTCCACTTT.

This clonotype was seen only a few times. The chain combines TRBV7-8 with TRBJ2-7; 12 nucleotides match TRBD2. Trimming cost V 4 bases and J 4 bases; bases outside gene matches: 14. The CDR3 sequence is 18 residues long. The germline V gene has CDR1 SGHVS and CDR2 FQNEAQ. This chain's CDR3 is CASSYLRLAGVPDYEQYF. In DNA form, the CDR3 reads TGTGCCAGCAGCTACCTACGACTAGCGGGAGTTCCCGATTACGAGCAGTACTTC. Full variable domain (rest looked up from reference TRBV7-8 and TRBJ2-7): GAGVSQSPRYKVAKRGQDVALRCDPISGHVSLFWYQQALGQGPEFLTYFQNEAQLDKSGLPSDRFFAERPEGSVSTLKIQRTQQEDSAVYLCASSYLRLAGVPDYEQYFGPGTRLTVT.

The J gene is TRBJ2-7, the V gene TRBV20-1, with D perhaps matching TRBD1 (5 bases). V was shortened by 3 bases and J by 7 bases, with 16 bases between the two germline ends. In germline, CDR1 is DFQATT, CDR2 SNEGSKA (reference sequence). The CDR3 consists of 13 residues. This CDR3 reads CSASEQTSGEQYF. In nucleotides, the CDR3 is TGCAGTGCTAGTGAACAGACGTCAGGGGAGCAGTACTTC.

V and J are TRBV7-9 and TRBJ2-3; the D gene could be TRBD1 or TRBD2 (5 bases each). Per the germline V gene, CDR1 is SEHNR and CDR2 is FQNEAQ (reference sequence). The CDR3 covers 16 residues. V was trimmed by 1 base and J by 6 bases, leaving 17 bases between them. The CDR3 loop is CASSLVGGTAQDTQYF. The CDR3 nucleotides are TGTGCCAGCAGCTTAGTGGGTGGGACCGCCCAGGATACGCAGTATTTT. Using reference TRBV7-9 and TRBJ2-3 for the parts outside the CDR3, the full variable domain is DTGVSQNPRHKITKRGQNVTFRCDPISEHNRLYWYRQTLGQGPEFLTYFQNEAQLEKSRLLSDRFSAERPKGSFSTLEIQRTEQGDSAMYLCASSLVGGTAQDTQYFGPGTRLTVL.

This clonotype appeared a few times. The chain employs TRBV6-2 or TRBV6-3 and TRBJ2-1, with TRBD2 identical over 13 bases. Per the germline V gene, CDR1 is MNHEY and CDR2 is SVGEGT. The CDR3 is 17 amino acids. V was clipped by 5 bases and J by 5 bases; unmatched bases: 9. CDR3 amino acids: CASSRSSGTSGNNEQFF. The CDR3, as DNA: TGTGCCAGCAGTCGTTCATCCGGGACTAGCGGGAACAATGAGCAGTTCTTC.